This TCR beta chain was recovered during a study of Tregs in tolerant kidney transplant recipients. This clone appeared once. The antigen remains undetermined. Libraries were prepared by immunoSEQ multiplex PCR; TCRdb keeps only in-frame clonotypes and omits some of them. The table records around 21,000 clones, 50% to 70% of them present only once. Study-wide results and caveats: Validation in larger populations is needed because few patients were studied. Biological reproducibility was not directly addressed, but technical replication error appeared minimal.

The CDR3 consists of 16 residues. From germline, CDR1 is SGDLS and CDR2 YYNGEE. The J segment lost 6 bases and the V segment lost 0 bases, leaving 11 bases of the junction unmatched. The sample consisted of Tregs from blood cultured with allogeneic cells. This chain links TRBV9 with TRBJ2-5; TRBD1 matches 7 bases. This TCR derives from a human donor in good health. DNA of the CDR3: TGTGCCAGCAGCGTAGGAAGAGACAGGGCTAGCAAGACCCAGTACTTC. It codes for CASSVGRDRASKTQYF.